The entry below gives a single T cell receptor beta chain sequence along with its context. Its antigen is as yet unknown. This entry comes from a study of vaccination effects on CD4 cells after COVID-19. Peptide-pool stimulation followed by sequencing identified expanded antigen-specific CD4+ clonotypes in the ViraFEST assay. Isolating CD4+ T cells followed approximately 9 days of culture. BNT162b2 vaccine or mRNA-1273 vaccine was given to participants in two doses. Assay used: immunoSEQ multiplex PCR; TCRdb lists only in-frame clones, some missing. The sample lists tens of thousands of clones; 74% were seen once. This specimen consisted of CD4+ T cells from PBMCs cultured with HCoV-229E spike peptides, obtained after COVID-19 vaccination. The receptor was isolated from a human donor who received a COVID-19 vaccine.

CDR3 in amino acids: CASSGTDLAKNIQYF. The DNA for the CDR3 is TGTGCCAGCAGCGGGACAGATCTAGCCAAAAACATTCAGTACTTC. The rearrangement uses TRBV2 and TRBJ2-4; 7 nucleotides agree with TRBD1. V lost 6 bases to trimming and J lost 0 bases; unmatched junction nucleotides: 5. Germline assignment: CDR1 SNHLY and CDR2 FYNNEI. This CDR3 has 15 residues.